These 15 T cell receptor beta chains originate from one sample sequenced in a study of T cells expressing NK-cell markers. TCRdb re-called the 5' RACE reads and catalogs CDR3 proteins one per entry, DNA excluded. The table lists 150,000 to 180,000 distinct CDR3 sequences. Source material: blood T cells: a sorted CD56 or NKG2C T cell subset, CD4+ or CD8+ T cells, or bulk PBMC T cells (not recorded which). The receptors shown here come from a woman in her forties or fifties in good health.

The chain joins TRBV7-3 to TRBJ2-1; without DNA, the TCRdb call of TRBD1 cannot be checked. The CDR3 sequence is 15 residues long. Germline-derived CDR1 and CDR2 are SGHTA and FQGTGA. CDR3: CASSLTLTGFDEQFF.

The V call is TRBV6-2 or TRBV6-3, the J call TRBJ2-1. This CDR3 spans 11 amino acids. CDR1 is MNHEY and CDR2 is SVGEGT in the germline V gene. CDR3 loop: CASDSYNEQFF.

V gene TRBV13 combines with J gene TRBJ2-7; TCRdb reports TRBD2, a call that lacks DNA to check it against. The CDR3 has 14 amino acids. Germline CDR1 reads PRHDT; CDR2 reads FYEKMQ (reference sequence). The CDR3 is CASSFGTSGLQQYF.

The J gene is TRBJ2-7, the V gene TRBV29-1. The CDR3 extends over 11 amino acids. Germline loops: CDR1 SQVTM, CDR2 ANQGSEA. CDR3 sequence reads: CSVEETYEQYF.

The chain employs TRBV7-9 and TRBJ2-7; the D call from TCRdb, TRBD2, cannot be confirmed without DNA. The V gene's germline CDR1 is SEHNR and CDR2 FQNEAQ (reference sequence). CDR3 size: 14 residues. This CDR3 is CASSPRGPNYEQYF.

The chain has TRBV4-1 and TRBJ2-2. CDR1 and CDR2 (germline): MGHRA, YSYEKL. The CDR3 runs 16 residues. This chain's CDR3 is CASSRTTEWVSGELFF.

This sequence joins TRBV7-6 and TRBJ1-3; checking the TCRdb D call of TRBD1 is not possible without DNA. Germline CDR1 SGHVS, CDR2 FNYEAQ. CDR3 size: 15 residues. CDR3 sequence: CASSLDRSSGNTIYF.

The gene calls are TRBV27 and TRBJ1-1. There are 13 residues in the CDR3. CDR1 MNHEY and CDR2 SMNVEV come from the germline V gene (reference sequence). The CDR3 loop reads CASRAGVHTEAFF.

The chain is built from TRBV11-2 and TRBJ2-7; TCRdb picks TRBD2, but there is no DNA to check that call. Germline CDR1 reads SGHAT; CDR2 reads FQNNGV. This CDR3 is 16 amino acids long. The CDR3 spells CASSSLLAGIPYEQYF.

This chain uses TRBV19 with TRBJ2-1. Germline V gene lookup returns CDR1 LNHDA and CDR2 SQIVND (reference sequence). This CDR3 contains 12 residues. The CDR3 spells CASSIKPDEQFF. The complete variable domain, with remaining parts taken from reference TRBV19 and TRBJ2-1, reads DGGITQSPKYLFRKEGQNVTLSCEQNLNHDAMYWYRQDPGQGLRLIYYSQIVNDFQKGDIAEGYSVSREKKESFPLTVTSAQKNPTAFYLCASSIKPDEQFFGPGTRLTVL.

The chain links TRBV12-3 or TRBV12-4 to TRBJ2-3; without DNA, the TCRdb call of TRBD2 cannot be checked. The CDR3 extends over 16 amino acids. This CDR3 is CASADPLAGGTDTQYF.

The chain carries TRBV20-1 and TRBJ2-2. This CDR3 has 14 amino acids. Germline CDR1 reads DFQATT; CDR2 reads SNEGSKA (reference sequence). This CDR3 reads CSARELQGTGELFF.

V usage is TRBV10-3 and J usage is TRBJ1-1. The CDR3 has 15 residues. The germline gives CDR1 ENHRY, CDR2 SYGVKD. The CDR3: CAISEETEGSTEAFF.

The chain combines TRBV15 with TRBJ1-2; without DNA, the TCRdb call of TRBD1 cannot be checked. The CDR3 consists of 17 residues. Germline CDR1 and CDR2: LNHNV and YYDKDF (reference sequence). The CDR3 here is CATSRDHRPGGYYGYTF.

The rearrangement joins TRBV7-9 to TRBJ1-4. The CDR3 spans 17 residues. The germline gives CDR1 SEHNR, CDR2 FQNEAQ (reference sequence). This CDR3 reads CASSLSNNGRVNEKLFF.